The clone carrying this T cell receptor (beta chain) appeared many times. Its antigen remains unknown. The authors prepared the TCRbeta library with unique molecular identifiers. TCRdb ran MiXCR on the PCR reads and lists one entry per CDR3 protein. This sample has more than 300,000 distinct CDR3 sequences, with about 16% found just once. This entry is derived from a study of T-cell reconstitution after alpha-beta-depleted transplantation in children. Trimming at V came to 2 bases and at J to 1 base, leaving 6 bases not matched to a gene. Germline V gives CDR1 SGHTA, CDR2 FQGNSA. This CDR3 comprises 16 residues. Study-wide points: At one year after transplant, newly produced T cells mostly accounted for T-cell counts and diversity.

The receptor's source is a male patient between 2 and 10 years old who had a stem cell transplant for acute lymphoblastic leukemia, so the T cells may come from the graft donor. This sample comprised PBMCs, mostly from graft donor cells, obtained 360 days after TCRalphabeta/CD19-depleted stem cell transplant. This sequence joins TRBV7-2 and TRBJ2-5; 8 bases are shared with TRBD2. The CDR3 DNA reads TGTGCCAGCAGCTTAAGGCTCGGGAGGGCCCAAGAGACCCAGTACTTC. Its protein is CASSLRLGRAQETQYF.